This entry lists 32 T cell receptor beta chains sequenced from one sample in a study of blood T cell repertoires in COVID-19. Method: immunoSEQ multiplex PCR; TCRdb's copy keeps in-frame clones and lacks some. Of 250,000 to 300,000 clones detected, roughly 89% appear once; the ten largest clones hold 2.5% to 3.5%. What was sequenced was PBMCs or T cells enriched from blood (not recorded which). Receptors originate from a woman in her 50s who had been exposed to COVID-19.

The rearrangement uses TRBV7-8 and TRBJ2-2, with 10 nucleotides matching TRBD1. This CDR3 has 16 residues. Germline CDR1 reads SGHVS; CDR2 reads FQNEAQ. The V and J ends lost 0 bases and 5 bases, in that order; junction bases with no gene match: 3. The CDR3 reads CASSLAGTGATGELFF. DNA for the CDR3: TGTGCCAGCAGCTTAGCCGGGACAGGGGCGACCGGGGAGCTGTTTTTT. Full variable domain (remainder filled in from reference TRBV7-8 and TRBJ2-2): GAGVSQSPRYKVAKRGQDVALRCDPISGHVSLFWYQQALGQGPEFLTYFQNEAQLDKSGLPSDRFFAERPEGSVSTLKIQRTQQEDSAVYLCASSLAGTGATGELFFGEGSRLTVL.

The chain recombines TRBV7-2 with TRBJ2-7; possibly TRBD1 for D (6 bases). CDR3 length: 15 amino acids. Germline-derived CDR1 and CDR2 are SGHTA and FQGNSA. V shed 2 bases and J shed 2 bases, with 13 bases lying between them. The CDR3 sequence: CASSLQGLLPYEQYF. The CDR3 nucleotides are TGTGCCAGCAGCTTACAGGGGCTTCTACCCTACGAGCAGTACTTC.

The chain combines TRBV11-2 with TRBJ1-6; perhaps TRBD1 as D (5 bases). CDR1 and CDR2 from the germline V gene are SGHAT and FQNNGV. Trimming cost V 5 bases and J 5 bases, with 7 bases left between them. The CDR3 spans 13 residues. The CDR3: CASSPTDNSPLHF. As DNA, the CDR3 is TGTGCCAGCAGCCCGACAGATAATTCACCCCTCCACTTT.

V and J are TRBV9 and TRBJ2-2, with TRBD1 matching 8 bases. The V gene's germline CDR1 is SGDLS and CDR2 YYNGEE. Losses at the gene ends were 3 bases for V and 3 bases for J; bases not matched to a gene: 10. The length of the CDR3 is 17 residues. This chain's CDR3 is CASSARQGPPYTGELFF. CDR3 in DNA: TGTGCCAGCAGCGCAAGACAGGGGCCCCCTTACACCGGGGAGCTGTTTTTT.

This clone occurred once. The chain combines TRBV7-9 with TRBJ2-3, with D maybe TRBD2 (5 bases). The V gene lost 5 bases and the J gene lost 0 bases, with 18 bases spanning the gap. This CDR3 has 17 residues. The germline V gene encodes CDR1 SEHNR and CDR2 FQNEAQ (reference sequence). This CDR3 reads CASSPPRGSASTDTQYF. The CDR3 DNA reads TGTGCCAGCAGCCCCCCCCGGGGTTCAGCTAGCACAGATACGCAGTATTTT.

The V and J genes are TRBV3-1 (or the pseudogene TRBV3-2) and TRBJ2-7, with 8 bases that match TRBD1. Germline V gene sequence: CDR1 LGHDT, CDR2 YNNKEL (reference sequence). CDR3 length: 13 residues. The J segment lost 4 bases and the V segment lost 4 bases, leaving 3 bases of the junction unmatched. CDR3 sequence reads: CASSPGTGYEQYF. In nucleotides, the CDR3 is TGTGCCAGCAGCCCCGGGACAGGTTACGAGCAGTACTTC.

Concerning this clone: Different DNA sequences within this sample yield the same CDR3. V and J are TRBV5-1 and TRBJ2-2, with 11 bases matching TRBD2. The germline CDR1 and CDR2 sequences are SGHRS and YFSETQ. The junction had 3 bases not matched to a gene; V was cut back by 1 base and J by 1 base. This CDR3 is 17 amino acids long. The CDR3 loop is CASSLSSGGLNTGELFF. Written as DNA, the CDR3 is TGCGCCAGCAGCTTGTCTAGCGGGGGGCTGAACACCGGGGAGCTGTTTTTT. Full variable domain (outside the CDR3, taken from reference TRBV5-1 and TRBJ2-2): KAGVTQTPRYLIKTRGQQVTLSCSPISGHRSVSWYQQTPGQGLQFLFEYFSETQRNKGNFPGRFSGRQFSNSRSEMNVSTLELGDSALYLCASSLSSGGLNTGELFFGEGSRLTVL.

For this clone: Mismatch with germline at one junction end may stem from a read error. The rearrangement links TRBV7-7 to TRBJ2-7; 9 nucleotides match TRBD1. The CDR3 covers 15 residues. Germline CDR1 reads SSHAT; CDR2 reads FNYEAQ (reference sequence). The DNA for the CDR3 is TGTGCTAGCAGCAAGGGACAGGGAAGCGGCTACGAGCAGTACTTC. Residues: CASSKGQGSGYEQYF.

The chain joins TRBV28 to TRBJ2-3, with D perhaps matching TRBD1 (6 bases). Germline-derived CDR1 and CDR2 are MDHEN and SYDVKM. The CDR3 is made up of 15 amino acids. V lost 1 base to trimming and J lost 3 bases, with 11 bases between them. The CDR3 DNA is TGTGCCAGCAGTTTATCAGGGGTCCAAACAGATACGCAGTATTTT. This codes for CASSLSGVQTDTQYF.

The V gene is TRBV2, the J gene TRBJ2-3; 10 bases line up with TRBD1. The germline V gene has CDR1 SNHLY and CDR2 FYNNEI. The CDR3 has 17 residues. V lost 5 bases, J lost 1 base, and 9 bases stayed unmatched. CDR3 sequence reads: CASSRDRGTLRTDTQYF. The CDR3 DNA sequence: TGTGCCAGCAGTAGGGACAGGGGAACCCTTCGCACAGATACGCAGTATTTT.

The chain carries TRBV6-1 and TRBJ2-7, with D possibly TRBD1 on 6 matching bases. In germline, CDR1 is MNHNS, CDR2 SASEGT. Trimming removed 2 bases from V and 0 bases from J, with 11 bases in between. The CDR3 runs to 15 residues. As DNA, the CDR3 is TGTGCCAGCAGTGAACTCCTGGGGGCCTCCTACGAGCAGTACTTC. Translating gives CASSELLGASYEQYF.

V gene TRBV5-6 combines with J gene TRBJ1-2; the D is unclear. Germline V gives CDR1 SGHDT, CDR2 YYEEEE. The CDR3 extends over 12 amino acids. With 1 base removed from V and 5 bases from J, the gap between germline ends came to 6 bases. The CDR3 bases are TGTGCCAGCAGCTTGTCTCTATATGGCTACACCTTC. This encodes CASSLSLYGYTF. Full variable domain (missing parts from reference TRBV5-6 and TRBJ1-2): DAGVTQSPTHLIKTRGQQVTLRCSPKSGHDTVSWYQQALGQGPQFIFQYYEEEERQRGNFPDRFSGHQFPNYSSELNVNALLLGDSALYLCASSLSLYGYTFGSGTRLTVV.

V gene TRBV10-3 combines with J gene TRBJ2-3; D is perhaps TRBD1 (5 bases). The germline gives CDR1 ENHRY, CDR2 SYGVKD. The CDR3 runs 13 residues. V lost 5 bases and J lost 11, with 17 bases in between. The CDR3 loop is CAISQNPGMGQYF. CDR3 sequence (DNA): TGTGCCATCAGTCAGAACCCAGGGATGGGGCAGTATTTT.

V usage is TRBV5-1 and J usage is TRBJ2-1; 14 bases agree with TRBD2. In germline, CDR1 is SGHRS, CDR2 YFSETQ. V lost 4 bases to trimming and J lost 2 bases; unmatched junction nucleotides: 8. CDR3 length: 18 residues. The CDR3 sequence: CASSLFRTSGGTYNEQFF. CDR3 in DNA: TGCGCCAGCAGCCTTTTCCGGACTAGCGGGGGGACCTACAATGAGCAGTTCTTC.

J is TRBJ1-6 and V is TRBV28, with a possible D match to TRBD1 (6 bases). V lost 7 bases and J lost 5, with 15 bases in between. This CDR3 has 15 amino acids. The germline gives CDR1 MDHEN, CDR2 SYDVKM. The CDR3 loop is CASKGRGPNNSPLHF. The DNA of the CDR3 is TGTGCCAGCAAGGGCAGGGGCCCCAATAATTCACCCCTCCACTTT. Variable domain in full (rest from reference TRBV28 and TRBJ1-6): DVKVTQSSRYLVKRTGEKVFLECVQDMDHENMFWYRQDPGLGLRLIYFSYDVKMKEKGDIPEGYSVSREKKERFSLILESASTNQTSMYLCASKGRGPNNSPLHFGNGTRLTVT.

This clone was observed once. A read error is likely, as this CDR3 ends without the conserved phenylalanine or tryptophan. The DNA is omitted, as the CDR3 cannot be located on it reliably, and the CDR3 follows TCRdb's listing. The V and J genes are TRBV7-9 and TRBJ1-2; TRBD1 is taken as the D call from the table, unchecked against the DNA. Both ends counted, the CDR3 spans 11 residues. Germline CDR1 is SEHNR and CDR2 is FQNEAQ (reference sequence). CDR3 region: CASSLVGQALL.

The chain recombines TRBV5-1 with TRBJ2-5, with D maybe TRBD1 (6 bases). Trimming left V 1 base short and J 0 bases short, with 7 bases between. CDR1 is SGHRS and CDR2 is YFSETQ in the germline V gene. There are 14 residues in the CDR3. CDR3 bases: TGCGCCAGCAGCTTGACAGGGAACCAAGAGACCCAGTACTTC. Its translation is CASSLTGNQETQYF.

The chain couples TRBV1 to TRBJ2-3; the table's D call TRBD2 went unverified against the DNA. TRBV1 is marked as a pseudogene. The CDR3 has 15 amino acids. The CDR3 DNA follows: TGCACCAGCAGCCGGGGGGGGCTGGGCACAGATACGCAGTATTTT. This encodes CTSSRGGLGTDTQYF.

The gene calls are TRBV6-1 and TRBJ1-1, with 10 positions matching TRBD1. The CDR3 spans 15 residues. V shed 2 bases, J shed 3 bases, and the junction held 3 bases outside the gene matches. Germline assignment: CDR1 MNHNS and CDR2 SASEGT. The CDR3 region has the DNA TGTGCCAGCAGTGAATTTGGACAGGGGGACACTGAAGCTTTCTTT. This gives the protein CASSEFGQGDTEAFF.

The V call is TRBV13, the J call TRBJ1-2; no definite D call. The CDR3 has 14 amino acids. From germline, CDR1 is PRHDT and CDR2 FYEKMQ (reference sequence). V was trimmed by 3 bases and J by 4 bases, leaving 12 bases between them. CDR3: CASSFRRLPYGYTF. As DNA, the CDR3 is TGTGCCAGCAGCTTCCGACGACTCCCCTATGGCTACACCTTC.

CDR3 DNA: TGTGCCAGTGACAGAGGTAGCACAGATACGCAGTATTTT. This sequence encodes CASDRGSTDTQYF. The rearrangement uses TRBV12-3 or TRBV12-4 and TRBJ2-3, with D possibly matching TRBD1 (5 bases). Trimming cost V 9 bases and J 0 bases, with 10 bases left between them. The CDR3 spans 13 residues.

This chain links TRBV3-1 (or the pseudogene TRBV3-2) with TRBJ2-1, with D tentatively TRBD2 (5 bases). The CDR3 is 15 amino acids. V lost 4 bases to trimming and J lost 0 bases, with 10 bases between them. The germline CDR1 and CDR2 sequences are LGHDT and YNNKEL (reference sequence). The CDR3 region has the DNA TGTGCCAGCAGCCTGCGGGTCAGCTCCTACAATGAGCAGTTCTTC. It is translated as CASSLRVSSYNEQFF.

The genes are TRBV27 and TRBJ1-4; 7 bases are shared with TRBD1. Germline V lookup: CDR1 MNHEY, CDR2 SMNVEV (reference sequence). Losses at the gene ends were 8 bases for V and 0 bases for J; bases not matched to a gene: 9. The CDR3 is 16 amino acids. The CDR3 nucleotides are TGTGCCAGCGGAAGGGACAGTTTTACAACTAATGAAAAACTGTTTTTT. This encodes CASGRDSFTTNEKLFF.

The chain recombines TRBV5-1 with TRBJ2-1, with 7 positions matching TRBD1. V was pared by 6 bases and J by 6 bases, with 12 bases of the junction left unmatched. The germline gives CDR1 SGHRS, CDR2 YFSETQ. This CDR3 has 15 amino acids. CDR3 bases: TGCGCCAGCACTCCCGACAGGGTAGATCGCAATGAGCAGTTCTTC. Protein sequence: CASTPDRVDRNEQFF. The complete variable domain, with remaining parts taken from reference TRBV5-1 and TRBJ2-1, reads KAGVTQTPRYLIKTRGQQVTLSCSPISGHRSVSWYQQTPGQGLQFLFEYFSETQRNKGNFPGRFSGRQFSNSRSEMNVSTLELGDSALYLCASTPDRVDRNEQFFGPGTRLTVL.

The gene calls are TRBV28 and TRBJ2-1, with 8 bases aligning to TRBD1. With 8 bases clipped from V and 4 bases from J, the junction kept 13 bases outside the gene matches. CDR3 size: 16 residues. Germline CDR1 MDHEN, CDR2 SYDVKM. CDR3 amino acids: CASGQTRTGTYNEQFF. The CDR3, as DNA: TGTGCCAGCGGCCAAACTAGGACAGGGACATACAATGAGCAGTTCTTC.

The chain has TRBV7-9 and TRBJ2-3; possibly TRBD2 for D (6 bases). V lost 2 bases, J lost 2 bases, and 11 bases lay in between. This CDR3 has 15 amino acids. Germline V gives CDR1 SEHNR, CDR2 FQNEAQ (reference sequence). This chain's CDR3 is CASSLSRGLTDTQYF. The CDR3 DNA follows: TGTGCCAGCAGCTTATCGCGGGGACTCACAGATACGCAGTATTTT.

The rearrangement links TRBV7-2 to TRBJ2-2; D not resolved. V shed 1 base and J shed 1 base, with 7 bases lying between them. From germline, CDR1 is SGHTA and CDR2 FQGNSA. The CDR3 extends over 15 amino acids. The CDR3: CASSLVAGNTGELFF. The CDR3 DNA sequence: TGTGCCAGCAGCTTAGTTGCAGGGAACACCGGGGAGCTGTTTTTT.

The count of this clone is one. Sequence at one end of the junction differs from germline and may be a read error. The V call is TRBV2, the J call TRBJ1-5; tentatively, D is TRBD1 (6 bases). Germline V gene data show CDR1 as SNHLY and CDR2 as FYNNEI. The CDR3 has 15 residues. CDR3 DNA sequence: TGTGCCAGCAGCGAAGACAGGAGTAGCAATCAGCCCCAGCATTTT. It translates to CASSEDRSSNQPQHF.

This clone has a single count. J is TRBJ1-1 and V is TRBV7-6; 7 nucleotides match TRBD1. The trim removed 3 bases at V and 0 bases at J, leaving 4 bases unmatched. The length of the CDR3 is 15 residues. Germline-derived CDR1 and CDR2 are SGHVS and FNYEAQ. CDR3 bases: TGTGCCAGCAGCTTCCGGACAGGCATGAACACTGAAGCTTTCTTT. Amino acid sequence: CASSFRTGMNTEAFF. The complete variable domain, with remaining parts taken from reference TRBV7-6 and TRBJ1-1, reads GAGVSQSPRYKVTKRGQDVALRCDPISGHVSLYWYRQALGQGPEFLTYFNYEAQQDKSGLPNDRFSAERPEGSISTLTIQRTEQRDSAMYRCASSFRTGMNTEAFFGQGTRLTVV.

The chain joins TRBV5-1 to TRBJ2-3, with 9 bases identical to TRBD2. With 2 bases clipped from V and 4 bases from J, the junction kept 5 bases outside the gene matches. The V gene's germline CDR1 is SGHRS and CDR2 YFSETQ. The CDR3 sequence is 15 residues long. DNA of the CDR3: TGCGCCAGCAGCTTTCCGCGGGGGGGCGCAGATACGCAGTATTTT. This gives the protein CASSFPRGGADTQYF.

The rearrangement uses TRBV7-2 and TRBJ2-1; TRBD2 agrees at 7 bases. In germline, CDR1 is SGHTA, CDR2 FQGNSA. Trimming removed 0 bases from V and 3 bases from J; junction bases left unmatched: 2. This CDR3 has 15 residues. The CDR3 region is CASSLAGGYYNEQFF. The DNA of the CDR3 is TGTGCCAGCAGCTTAGCGGGGGGGTACTACAATGAGCAGTTCTTC.

The rearrangement joins TRBV5-4 to TRBJ2-4; 10 bases match TRBD1. CDR3 length: 14 residues. Germline V gene data show CDR1 as SGHNT and CDR2 as YYREEE (reference sequence). V shed 0 bases and J 9 bases; nucleotides not matched to a gene: 3. The CDR3 DNA reads TGTGCCAGCAGCTTGGGGGACAGGGGTACCATTCAGTACTTC. Protein sequence: CASSLGDRGTIQYF.